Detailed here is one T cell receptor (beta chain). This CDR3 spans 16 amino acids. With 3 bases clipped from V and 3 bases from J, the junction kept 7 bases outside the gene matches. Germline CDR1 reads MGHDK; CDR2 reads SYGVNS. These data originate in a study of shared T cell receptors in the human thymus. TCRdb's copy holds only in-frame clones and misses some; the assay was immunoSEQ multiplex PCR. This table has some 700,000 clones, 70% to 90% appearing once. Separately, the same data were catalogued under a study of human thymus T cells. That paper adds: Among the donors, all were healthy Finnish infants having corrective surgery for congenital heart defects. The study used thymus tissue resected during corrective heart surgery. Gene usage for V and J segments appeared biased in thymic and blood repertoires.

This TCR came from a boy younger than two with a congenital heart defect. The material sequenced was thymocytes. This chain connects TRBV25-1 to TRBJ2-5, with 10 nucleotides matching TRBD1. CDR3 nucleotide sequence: TGTGCCAGCAGTGAGGGTATGGGGACAGGGGAAGAGACCCAGTACTTC. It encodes CASSEGMGTGEETQYF.